This T cell receptor beta chain was captured in a study of blood T cell repertoires in COVID-19. Study in general: Whether acute or convalescent, the COVID-19 samples came from the United States, Italy and Spain.

V dropped 5 bases and J dropped 1 base, with 11 bases sitting between them. This CDR3 has 14 amino acids. CDR1 is SNHLY, CDR2 FYNNEI, per germline. Profiled with immunoSEQ multiplex PCR; TCRdb holds only in-frame clones, not every one. The sample records under 300,000 clones, 70% to 90% being singletons. This clonotype was obtained from a middle-aged woman with acute COVID-19. Material for sequencing was PBMCs or T cells enriched from blood (not recorded which). The chain recombines TRBV2 with TRBJ2-5; perhaps TRBD2 as D (6 bases). The CDR3 here is CASSFSGTQETQYF. CDR3 sequence (DNA): TGTGCCAGCAGTTTTAGCGGCACCCAAGAGACCCAGTACTTC.